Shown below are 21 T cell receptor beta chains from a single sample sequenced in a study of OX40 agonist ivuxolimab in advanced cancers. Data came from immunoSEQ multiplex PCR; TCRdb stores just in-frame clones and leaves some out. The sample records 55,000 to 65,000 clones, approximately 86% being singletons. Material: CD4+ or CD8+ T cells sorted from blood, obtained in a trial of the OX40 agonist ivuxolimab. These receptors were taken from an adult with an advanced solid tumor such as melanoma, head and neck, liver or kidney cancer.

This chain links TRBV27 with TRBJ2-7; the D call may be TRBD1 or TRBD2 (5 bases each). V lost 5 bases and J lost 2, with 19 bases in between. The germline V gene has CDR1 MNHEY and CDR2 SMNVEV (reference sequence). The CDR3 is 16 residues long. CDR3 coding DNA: TGTGCCAGCAGTGTAAAGTTTGGGGACCGAGCCTACGAGCAGTACTTC. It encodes CASSVKFGDRAYEQYF.

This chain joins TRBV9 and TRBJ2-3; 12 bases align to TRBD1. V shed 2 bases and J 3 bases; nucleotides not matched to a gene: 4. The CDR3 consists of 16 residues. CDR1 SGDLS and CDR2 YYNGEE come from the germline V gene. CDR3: CASSVPGQGATDTQYF. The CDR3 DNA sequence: TGTGCCAGCAGCGTTCCGGGACAGGGGGCAACAGATACGCAGTATTTT.

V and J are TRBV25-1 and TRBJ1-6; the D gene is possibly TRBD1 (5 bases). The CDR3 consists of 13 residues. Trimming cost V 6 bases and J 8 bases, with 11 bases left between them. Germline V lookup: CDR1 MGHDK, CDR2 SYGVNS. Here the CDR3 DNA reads TGTGCCAGCAGCCGGGACTCATATTCACCCCTCCACTTT. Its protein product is CASSRDSYSPLHF.

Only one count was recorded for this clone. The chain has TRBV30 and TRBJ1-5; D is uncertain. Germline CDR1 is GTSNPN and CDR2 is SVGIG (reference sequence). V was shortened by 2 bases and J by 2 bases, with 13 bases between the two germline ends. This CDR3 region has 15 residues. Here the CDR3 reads CAWSHPGVGNQPQHF. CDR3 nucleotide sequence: TGTGCCTGGAGTCATCCGGGAGTAGGCAATCAGCCCCAGCATTTT.

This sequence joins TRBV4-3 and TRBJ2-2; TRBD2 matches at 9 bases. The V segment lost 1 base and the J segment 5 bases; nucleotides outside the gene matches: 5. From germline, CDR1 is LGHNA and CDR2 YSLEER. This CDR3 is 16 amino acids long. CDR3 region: CASSQAVAGETGELFF. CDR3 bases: TGCGCCAGCAGCCAAGCCGTAGCGGGGGAGACCGGGGAGCTGTTTTTT.

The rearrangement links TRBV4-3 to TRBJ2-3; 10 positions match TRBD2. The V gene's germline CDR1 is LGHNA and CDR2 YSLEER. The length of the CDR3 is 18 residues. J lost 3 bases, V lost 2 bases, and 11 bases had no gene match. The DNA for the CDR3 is TGCGCCAGCAGCCAACAGCCTCCTAGCGGGGGACTGACAGATACGCAGTATTTT. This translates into CASSQQPPSGGLTDTQYF.

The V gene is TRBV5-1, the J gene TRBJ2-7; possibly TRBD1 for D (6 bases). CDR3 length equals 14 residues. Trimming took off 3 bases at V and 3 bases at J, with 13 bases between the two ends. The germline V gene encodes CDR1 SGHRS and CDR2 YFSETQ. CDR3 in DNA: TGCGCCAGCAGCTCCGACAGGCCAGACTACGAGCAGTACTTC. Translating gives CASSSDRPDYEQYF.

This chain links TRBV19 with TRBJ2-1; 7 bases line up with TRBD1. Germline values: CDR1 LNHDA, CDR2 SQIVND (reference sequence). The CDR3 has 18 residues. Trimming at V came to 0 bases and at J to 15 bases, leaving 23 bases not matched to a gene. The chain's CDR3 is CASSIDGSPTGKDGDGFF. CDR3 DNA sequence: TGTGCCAGTAGTATAGATGGGTCGCCGACAGGGAAGGACGGCGATGGGTTCTTC.

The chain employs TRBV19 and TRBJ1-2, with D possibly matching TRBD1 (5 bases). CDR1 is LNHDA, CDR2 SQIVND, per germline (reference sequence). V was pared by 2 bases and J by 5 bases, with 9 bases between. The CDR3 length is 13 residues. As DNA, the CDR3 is TGTGCCAGTAGTATAAACAGGTCATATGGCTACACCTTC. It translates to CASSINRSYGYTF.

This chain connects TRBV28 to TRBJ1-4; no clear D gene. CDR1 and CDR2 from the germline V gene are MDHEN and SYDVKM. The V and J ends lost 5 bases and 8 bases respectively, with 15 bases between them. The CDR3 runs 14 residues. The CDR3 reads CASSPPPVGEKLFF. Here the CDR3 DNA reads TGTGCCAGCAGTCCACCCCCGGTCGGGGAAAAACTGTTTTTT.

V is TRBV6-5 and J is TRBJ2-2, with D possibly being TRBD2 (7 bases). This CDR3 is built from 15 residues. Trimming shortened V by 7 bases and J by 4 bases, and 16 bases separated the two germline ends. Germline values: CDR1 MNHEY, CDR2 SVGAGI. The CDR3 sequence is CASMMGGRITGELFF. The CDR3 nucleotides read TGTGCCAGCATGATGGGGGGGCGCATCACCGGGGAGCTGTTTTTT.

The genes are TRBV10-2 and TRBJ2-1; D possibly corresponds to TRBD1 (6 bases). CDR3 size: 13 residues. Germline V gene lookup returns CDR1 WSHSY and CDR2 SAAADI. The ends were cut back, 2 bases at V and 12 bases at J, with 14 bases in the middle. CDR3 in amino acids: CASSEGDRSRQFF. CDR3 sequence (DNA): TGCGCCAGCAGTGAGGGAGACAGGAGTAGGCAGTTCTTC.

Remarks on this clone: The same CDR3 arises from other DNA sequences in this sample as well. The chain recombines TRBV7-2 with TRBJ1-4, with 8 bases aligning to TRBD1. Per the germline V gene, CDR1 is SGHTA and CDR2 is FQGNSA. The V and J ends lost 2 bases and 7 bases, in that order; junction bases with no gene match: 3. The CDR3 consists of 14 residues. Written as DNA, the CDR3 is TGTGCCAGCAGCTTACAGGGGGCGCGTGAAAAACTGTTTTTT. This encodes CASSLQGAREKLFF.

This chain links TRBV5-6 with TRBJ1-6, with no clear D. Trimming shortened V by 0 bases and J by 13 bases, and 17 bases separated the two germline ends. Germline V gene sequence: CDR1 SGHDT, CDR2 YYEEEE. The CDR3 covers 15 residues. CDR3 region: CASSLGQVAPGPLHF. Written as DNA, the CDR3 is TGTGCCAGCAGCTTGGGGCAGGTAGCCCCGGGCCCCCTCCACTTT.

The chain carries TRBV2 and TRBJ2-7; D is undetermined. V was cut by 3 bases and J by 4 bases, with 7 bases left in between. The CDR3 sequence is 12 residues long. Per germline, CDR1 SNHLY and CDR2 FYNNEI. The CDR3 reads CASSDWDYEQYF. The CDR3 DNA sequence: TGTGCCAGCAGTGATTGGGATTACGAGCAGTACTTC.

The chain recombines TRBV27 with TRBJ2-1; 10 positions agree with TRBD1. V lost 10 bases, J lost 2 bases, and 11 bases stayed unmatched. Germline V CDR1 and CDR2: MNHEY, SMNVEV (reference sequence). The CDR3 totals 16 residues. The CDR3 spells CATSTLGTGAYNEQFF. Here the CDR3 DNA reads TGTGCCACCTCAACCCTTGGGACAGGGGCCTACAATGAGCAGTTCTTC.

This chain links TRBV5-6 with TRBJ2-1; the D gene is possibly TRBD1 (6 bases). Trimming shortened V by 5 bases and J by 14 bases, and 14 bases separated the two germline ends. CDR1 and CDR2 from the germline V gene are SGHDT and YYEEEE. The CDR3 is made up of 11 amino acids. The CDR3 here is CASSTGLLEFF. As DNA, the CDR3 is TGTGCCAGCAGTACAGGGTTGTTGGAGTTCTTC.

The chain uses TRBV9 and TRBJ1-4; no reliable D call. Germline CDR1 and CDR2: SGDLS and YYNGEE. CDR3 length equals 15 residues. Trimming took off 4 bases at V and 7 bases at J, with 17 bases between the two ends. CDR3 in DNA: TGTGCCAGCAGCTACTCGGTTCATGCTCCTGAAAAACTGTTTTTT. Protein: CASSYSVHAPEKLFF.

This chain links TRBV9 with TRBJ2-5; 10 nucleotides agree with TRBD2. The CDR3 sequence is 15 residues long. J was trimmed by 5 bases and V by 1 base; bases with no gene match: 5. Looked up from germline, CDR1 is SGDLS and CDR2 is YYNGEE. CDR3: CASSVTSGVLETQYF. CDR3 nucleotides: TGTGCCAGCAGCGTAACTAGCGGGGTTCTCGAGACCCAGTACTTC.

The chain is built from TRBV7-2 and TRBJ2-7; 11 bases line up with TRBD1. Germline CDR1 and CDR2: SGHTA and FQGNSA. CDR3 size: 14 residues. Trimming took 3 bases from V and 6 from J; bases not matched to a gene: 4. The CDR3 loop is CASSLTGQGVEQYF. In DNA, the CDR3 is TGTGCCAGCAGCTTGACGGGACAGGGGGTCGAGCAGTACTTC.

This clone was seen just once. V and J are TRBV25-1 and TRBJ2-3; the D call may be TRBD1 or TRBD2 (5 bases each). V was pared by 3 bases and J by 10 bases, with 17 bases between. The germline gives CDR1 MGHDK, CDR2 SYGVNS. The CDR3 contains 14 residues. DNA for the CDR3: TGTGCCAGCAGTGACACCCGGGACGCCGGGTCGCAGTATTTT. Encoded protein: CASSDTRDAGSQYF.